The 25 T cell receptor beta chains below were found in one sample sequenced in a study of blood T cell repertoires in COVID-19. Repertoires were generated with immunoSEQ multiplex PCR, while TCRdb's copy carries only in-frame clones and drops some. The table lists about 250,000 clones, around 89% of them singletons. Sequencing used peripheral blood. These receptors all come from a woman in her sixties with COVID-19, enrolled during active disease.

This sequence joins TRBV7-2 and TRBJ1-2; D is unclear. There are 18 residues in the CDR3. V lost 2 bases to trimming and J lost 8 bases, with 27 bases between them. From germline, CDR1 is SGHTA and CDR2 FQGNSA. In nucleotides, the CDR3 is TGTGCCAGCAGCTTATCTGGTCCGGGCCCGACGACTATGGGCGGCTACACCTTC. It codes for CASSLSGPGPTTMGGYTF.

The chain couples TRBV7-9 to TRBJ2-2; TRBD2 aligns across 14 bases. Trimming at V came to 4 bases and at J to 7 bases, leaving 8 bases not matched to a gene. The CDR3 spans 17 residues. CDR1 and CDR2 (germline): SEHNR, FQNEAQ (reference sequence). The CDR3 is CASSSGTSGGPGGELFF. DNA for the CDR3: TGTGCCAGCAGCTCCGGGACTAGCGGGGGCCCCGGCGGGGAGCTGTTTTTT.

This chain links TRBV11-3 with TRBJ2-1; weak D call: TRBD2 (5 bases). This CDR3 spans 11 amino acids. Looked up from germline, CDR1 is SGHNT and CDR2 is YENEEA. V shed 5 bases and J shed 9 bases, with 8 bases lying between them. The CDR3 DNA reads as TGTGCCAGCAGCAGCGGCGGTGAGCAGTTCTTC. Amino acid sequence: CASSSGGEQFF.

The rearrangement joins TRBV2 to TRBJ2-7; 11 nucleotides match TRBD2. After removal of 6 bases from V and 3 bases from J, the junction contained 4 bases not matched to a gene. The CDR3 runs 14 residues. Germline V CDR1 and CDR2: SNHLY, FYNNEI. The CDR3 region has the DNA TGTGCCAGCAGGGGAGGGACTAGCGGCTACGAGCAGTACTTC. Its protein is CASRGGTSGYEQYF. The full variable domain, completed using reference TRBV2 and TRBJ2-7, is EPEVTQTPSHQVTQMGQEVILRCVPISNHLYFYWYRQILGQKVEFLVSFYNNEISEKSEIFDDQFSVERPDGSNFTLKIRSTKLEDSAMYFCASRGGTSGYEQYFGPGTRLTVT.

A single count supports this clone. This rearrangement joins TRBV4-3 to TRBJ1-2; 9 positions agree with TRBD1. CDR3 size: 15 residues. Germline lookup yields CDR1 LGHNA and CDR2 YSLEER. Trimming at V came to 0 bases and at J to 8 bases, leaving 7 bases not matched to a gene. CDR3 in DNA: TGCGCCAGCAGCCAAGATACAGGGGGCGTCTGGGGCTACACCTTC. Encoded protein: CASSQDTGGVWGYTF.

The rearrangement uses TRBV5-1 and TRBJ2-7, with 8 bases matching TRBD1. Germline lookup yields CDR1 SGHRS and CDR2 YFSETQ. V lost 3 bases and J lost 2; bases outside the gene matches: 4. This CDR3 comprises 14 residues. CDR3 in amino acids: CASSSGQVPYEQYF. CDR3 DNA sequence: TGCGCCAGCAGCTCGGGACAGGTCCCCTACGAGCAGTACTTC.

The V call is TRBV4-3, the J call TRBJ2-4, with TRBD2 matching 7 bases. This CDR3 has 15 residues. V lost 3 bases to trimming and J lost 2 bases; unmatched junction nucleotides: 4. Germline-derived CDR1 and CDR2 are LGHNA and YSLEER. The DNA of the CDR3 is TGCGCCAGCAGCCAGGGAGCGGGAACCAAAAACATTCAGTACTTC. Its protein product is CASSQGAGTKNIQYF.

This clone was seen just once. This chain links TRBV28 with TRBJ1-6; 7 positions match TRBD1. The germline V gene encodes CDR1 MDHEN and CDR2 SYDVKM. With V trimmed by 3 bases and J by 13 bases, 3 bases remained unmatched. The CDR3 is 12 residues long. CDR3 DNA: TGTGCCAGCAGTTTCAAGGGGGCCCCCCTCCACTTT. Translated, it gives CASSFKGAPLHF.

V is TRBV30 and J is TRBJ1-2; a weak D match, TRBD1 (6 bases). Between the trimmed V and J ends, which lost 1 base and 3 bases, there was a span of 21 bases. Germline V gene data show CDR1 as GTSNPN and CDR2 as SVGIG (reference sequence). The CDR3 totals 17 residues. The CDR3 DNA reads TGTGCCTGGAGTGCTGGGGGACAACCGTCGGGGCACTATGGCTACACCTTC. The encoded protein is CAWSAGGQPSGHYGYTF.

CDR3 nucleotide sequence: TGTGCCAGTAGTCCCCAGGGGTATAGCAATCAGCCCCAGCATTTT. Protein product: CASSPQGYSNQPQHF. The genes are TRBV19 and TRBJ1-5; a weak D match, TRBD1 (6 bases). Germline CDR1 reads LNHDA; CDR2 reads SQIVND (reference sequence). The CDR3 spans 15 residues. With 5 bases removed from V and 0 bases from J, the gap between germline ends came to 11 bases.

The V and J genes are TRBV19 and TRBJ1-5; 8 bases fit TRBD1. This CDR3 comprises 16 residues. Losses at the gene ends were 4 bases for V and 1 base for J; bases not matched to a gene: 6. From germline, CDR1 is LNHDA and CDR2 SQIVND (reference sequence). The CDR3 DNA is TGTGCCAGTAGTACCCCGACAGGGGCAAGCAATCAGCCCCAGCATTTT. This sequence encodes CASSTPTGASNQPQHF.

This clone was seen once. The chain employs TRBV18 and TRBJ1-1, with 8 bases fitting TRBD1. The CDR3 totals 16 residues. V shed 6 bases and J 0 bases; nucleotides not matched to a gene: 9. Looked up from germline, CDR1 is KGHSH and CDR2 is LQKENI. The DNA for the CDR3 is TGTGCCAGCTCTTTACGACAGGGGAGTATGAACACTGAAGCTTTCTTT. Translating gives CASSLRQGSMNTEAFF.

This clone was found a few times. The rearrangement links TRBV5-1 to TRBJ1-1; TRBD1 aligns across 9 bases. The junction had 3 bases not matched to a gene; V was cut back by 2 bases and J by 1 base. This CDR3 has 15 residues. Germline V gene data show CDR1 as SGHRS and CDR2 as YFSETQ. The CDR3 sequence is CASSFTGGGNTEAFF. DNA for the CDR3: TGCGCCAGCAGCTTCACAGGGGGCGGGAACACTGAAGCTTTCTTT.

This sequence joins TRBV5-6 and TRBJ1-6; 9 bases agree with TRBD1. The CDR3 contains 15 residues. From germline, CDR1 is SGHDT and CDR2 YYEEEE. The junction had 6 bases not matched to a gene; V was cut back by 4 bases and J by 7 bases. For the CDR3, the DNA is TGTGCCAGCAGCCCGGGGACAGGGTCGAATTCACCCCTCCACTTT. The encoded protein is CASSPGTGSNSPLHF.

V usage is TRBV30 and J usage is TRBJ1-2; 8 nucleotides align to TRBD1. Unmatched junction bases numbered 7, after V lost 3 bases and J lost 4 bases. The CDR3 consists of 14 residues. Germline V gene data show CDR1 as GTSNPN and CDR2 as SVGIG (reference sequence). The CDR3 reads CAWSPDRGSYGYTF. CDR3 sequence (DNA): TGTGCCTGGAGCCCCGACAGGGGAAGCTATGGCTACACCTTC.

The CDR3 DNA reads TGTGCCAGCACTGGGACAGGGGATGAAAAACTGTTTTTT. Translation gives CASTGTGDEKLFF. The chain carries TRBV27 and TRBJ1-4; 10 nucleotides align to TRBD1. This CDR3 is 13 amino acids long. Germline V gives CDR1 MNHEY, CDR2 SMNVEV (reference sequence). The junction had 2 bases not matched to a gene; V was cut back by 7 bases and J by 6 bases.

J is TRBJ1-2 and V is TRBV7-2; tentatively, D is TRBD1 (6 bases). Trimming left V 1 base short and J 2 bases short, with 11 bases between. This CDR3 region has 15 residues. The V gene's germline CDR1 is SGHTA and CDR2 FQGNSA. The CDR3 nucleotides are TGTGCCAGCAGCTTAGGGGGAGGGGGAAACTATGGCTACACCTTC. The encoded protein is CASSLGGGGNYGYTF.

Notes on this clone: This same CDR3 is encoded by further DNA sequences in the sample. The genes are TRBV18 and TRBJ1-5, with TRBD1 matching 8 bases. Trimming cost V 3 bases and J 0 bases; bases outside gene matches: 1. The CDR3 sequence is 15 residues long. Looked up from germline, CDR1 is KGHSH and CDR2 is LQKENI. CDR3 protein: CASSPQGASNQPQHF. Written as DNA, the CDR3 is TGTGCCAGCTCACCGCAGGGGGCTAGCAATCAGCCCCAGCATTTT.

This clone has just one count. The rearrangement joins TRBV20-1 to TRBJ1-4; unclear D gene. Germline CDR1 is DFQATT and CDR2 is SNEGSKA (reference sequence). The CDR3 spans 14 residues. Trimming took 3 bases from V and 1 from J, leaving 9 bases between them. The DNA of the CDR3 is TGCAGTGCTAGTGCCGGGTTAACTAATGAAAAACTGTTTTTT. Protein sequence: CSASAGLTNEKLFF.

The V and J genes are TRBV6-2 or TRBV6-3 and TRBJ2-5; 15 bases align to TRBD2. The CDR3 length is 18 residues. V gave up 8 bases and J gave up 5 bases; unmatched junction bases: 15. Germline CDR1 and CDR2: MNHEY and SVGEGT. This chain's CDR3 is CASGQGLAGGPWLETQYF. CDR3 nucleotides: TGTGCCAGCGGCCAAGGACTAGCGGGGGGGCCTTGGTTGGAGACCCAGTACTTC.

The chain links TRBV4-3 to TRBJ1-2; TRBD1 matches 8 bases. Trimming at V came to 0 bases and at J to 6 bases, leaving 3 bases not matched to a gene. Germline CDR1 LGHNA, CDR2 YSLEER. The CDR3 has 14 amino acids. In DNA form, the CDR3 reads TGCGCCAGCAGCCAAGAAGCAGGGGGCCATGGCTACACCTTC. This translates into CASSQEAGGHGYTF.

The rearrangement links TRBV2 to TRBJ2-1; 7 bases match TRBD1. The CDR3 loop spans 13 amino acids. With 8 bases clipped from V and 9 bases from J, the junction kept 10 bases outside the gene matches. Germline values: CDR1 SNHLY, CDR2 FYNNEI. The CDR3 region has the DNA TGTGCCAGCGAAATGGGACAGCTCGGTGAGCAGTTCTTC. It is translated as CASEMGQLGEQFF.

The chain employs TRBV27 and TRBJ1-1; tentative D call: TRBD1 (5 bases). V gave up 4 bases and J gave up 1 base, with 13 bases separating them. The CDR3 loop spans 15 amino acids. The germline V gene encodes CDR1 MNHEY and CDR2 SMNVEV (reference sequence). The CDR3: CASSSRQLRNTEAFF. In DNA form, the CDR3 reads TGTGCCAGCAGTTCTCGACAGCTTCGGAACACTGAAGCTTTCTTT.

The rearrangement links TRBV18 to TRBJ1-2; D is uncertain. Germline V CDR1 and CDR2: KGHSH, LQKENI. This CDR3 comprises 13 residues. V lost 0 bases to trimming and J lost 5 bases, with 7 bases between them. The CDR3 is CASSPPGEYGYTF. The CDR3 DNA follows: TGTGCCAGCTCACCACCCGGGGAATATGGCTACACCTTC.

In nucleotides, the CDR3 is TGTGCCAGCAGCTTAGACAGCTCTGGAAACACCATATATTTT. This codes for CASSLDSSGNTIYF. The chain recombines TRBV7-2 with TRBJ1-3; unclear D gene. V dropped 1 base and J dropped 0 bases, with 4 bases sitting between them. The CDR3 has 14 amino acids. Germline V gives CDR1 SGHTA, CDR2 FQGNSA.